Each of the 3 T cell receptor beta chains below was sequenced from the same sample in a study of tissue T cells after allogeneic stem cell transplantation. TCRdb's table, derived via immunoSEQ multiplex PCR, lists solely in-frame clones and lacks some. Of 20,000 to 30,000 clones in the sample, 70% to 75% were seen once. Source: tissue from the ileum, taken at autopsy. Receptors were obtained from a female donor older than 55 with lung cancer.

This chain joins TRBV7-3 and TRBJ1-1, with unresolved D. Germline-derived CDR1 and CDR2 are SGHTA and FQGTGA. This CDR3 contains 15 residues. Trimming stripped 0 bases from V and 2 bases from J, with 10 bases between. Here the CDR3 DNA reads TGTGCCAGCAGCTTAACGTCTCAGAGAAACACTGAAGCTTTCTTT. It codes for CASSLTSQRNTEAFF.

The rearrangement uses TRBV6-5 and TRBJ2-7; 7 bases align to TRBD1. The V segment lost 6 bases and the J segment 12 bases; nucleotides outside the gene matches: 11. The V gene's germline CDR1 is MNHEY and CDR2 SVGAGI. The CDR3 runs to 12 residues. CDR3 sequence: CASRFRQGRLYF. CDR3 coding DNA: TGTGCCAGCAGATTCAGACAGGGACGTCTGTACTTC.

V and J are TRBV19 and TRBJ2-7, with a tentative D call TRBD2 (5 bases). V shed 2 bases and J shed 3 bases, with 20 bases lying between them. CDR3 length: 17 residues. Germline CDR1 LNHDA, CDR2 SQIVND (reference sequence). The CDR3 DNA reads TGTGCCAGTAGTATAAGTGGCGGCGGGCTCAAGAACTACGAGCAGTACTTC. Its translation: CASSISGGGLKNYEQYF.